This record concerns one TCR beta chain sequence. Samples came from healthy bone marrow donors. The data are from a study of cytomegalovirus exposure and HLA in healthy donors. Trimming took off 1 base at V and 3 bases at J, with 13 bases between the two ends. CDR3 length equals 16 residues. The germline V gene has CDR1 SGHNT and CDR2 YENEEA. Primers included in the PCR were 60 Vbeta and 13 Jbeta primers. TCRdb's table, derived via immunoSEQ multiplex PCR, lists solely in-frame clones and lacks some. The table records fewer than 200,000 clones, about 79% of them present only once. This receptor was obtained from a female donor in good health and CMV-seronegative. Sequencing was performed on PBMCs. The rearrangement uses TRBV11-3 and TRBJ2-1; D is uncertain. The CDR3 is CASSLGAGIIYNEQFF. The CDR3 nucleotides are TGTGCCAGCAGCTTAGGGGCAGGTATAATCTACAATGAGCAGTTCTTC.